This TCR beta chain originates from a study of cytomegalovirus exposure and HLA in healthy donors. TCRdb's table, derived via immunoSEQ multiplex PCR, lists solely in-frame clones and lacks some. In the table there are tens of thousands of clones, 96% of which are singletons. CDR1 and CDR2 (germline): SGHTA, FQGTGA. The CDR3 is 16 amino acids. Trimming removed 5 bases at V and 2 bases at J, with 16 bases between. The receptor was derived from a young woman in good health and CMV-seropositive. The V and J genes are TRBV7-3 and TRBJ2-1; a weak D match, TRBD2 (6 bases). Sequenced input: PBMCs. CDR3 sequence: CASSLHGGTTYNEQFF. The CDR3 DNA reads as TGTGCCAGCAGCCTTCATGGAGGGACCACCTACAATGAGCAGTTCTTC. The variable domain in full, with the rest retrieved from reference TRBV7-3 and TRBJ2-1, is GAGVSQTPSNKVTEKGKYVELRCDPISGHTALYWYRQSLGQGPEFLIYFQGTGAADDSGLPNDRFFAVRPEGSVSTLKIQRTERGDSAVYLCASSLHGGTTYNEQFFGPGTRLTVL.